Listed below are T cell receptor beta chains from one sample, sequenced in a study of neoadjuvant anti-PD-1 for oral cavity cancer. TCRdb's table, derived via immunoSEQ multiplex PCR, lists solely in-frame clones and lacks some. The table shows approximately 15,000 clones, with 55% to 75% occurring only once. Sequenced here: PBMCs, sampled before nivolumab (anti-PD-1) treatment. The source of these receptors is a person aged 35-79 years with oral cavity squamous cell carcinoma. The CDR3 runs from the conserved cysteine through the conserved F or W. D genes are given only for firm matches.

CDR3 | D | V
CASSYGPGNQETQYF | - | TRBV6-5
CASTSDVWGRGYGYTF | - | TRBV19
CASEPHEEGNGELFF | - | TRBV2
CSVEKFGTARRKDTQYF | TRBD1 | TRBV29-1
CASSLAPTTYEQYF | - | TRBV5-1
CAWSVSLIYGYTF | - | TRBV30
CASSQDRARGTEAFF | - | TRBV4-1
CASSLYRAGTDTQYF | - | TRBV5-1
CALRGTDTQYF | - | TRBV6-1
CASSATSGGVEQYF | TRBD2 | TRBV11-2
CASSPFESGGKQFF | - | TRBV11-3
CASSVTGLADYNEQFF | TRBD2 | TRBV6-4
CASSIGPGYEQYF | - | TRBV19
CASSTGTDLNYGYTF | TRBD1 | TRBV19
CASSLGQGSTEAFF | TRBD1 | TRBV11-2
CASSVYNEQFF | - | TRBV28
CASGPGTGPYNEQFF | TRBD1 | TRBV6-4
CASSLEGTSSYNEQFF | - | TRBV28
CASKVGVNTEAFF | - | TRBV6-5
CASSVSGGRGTSGYNEQFF | TRBD2 | TRBV9
CASSQGQDQHRGELFF | - | TRBV14
CASSLTGRRGPQHF | - | TRBV7-8
CASSARGGSAGNTIYF | - | TRBV9
CASSTQRGVGYEQYF | TRBD2 | TRBV19
CAISKLGTDTQYF | - | TRBV10-3
CASRKQGAHEQYF | TRBD1 | TRBV5-5
CASGLAQGQFEGLTTEAFF | - | TRBV12-5
CASSQSGQSLRDF | - | TRBV14
CASSQWGFPNTGELFF | - | TRBV11-3
CASSLGQGSNQPQHF | TRBD1 | TRBV2
CASSIAQGTVARNNEQFF | TRBD1 | TRBV19
CASSFRLAGPPLVGANVLTF | TRBD2 | TRBV28
CSVDIGRGSYNEQFF | TRBD2 | TRBV29-1
CASSPLAGLAKNIQYF | TRBD2 | TRBV4-2
CASSTGNTIYF | - | TRBV28
CASSLGQDRNEKLFF | TRBD1 | TRBV7-6
CASSPRTGVRAEAFF | TRBD1 | TRBV6-1
CASSLSQNYGYTF | - | TRBV27
CASSEQGGAEAFF | TRBD1 | TRBV6-1
CASSLSGTGIYEQYF | TRBD1 | TRBV6-5
CASSLVAGKSYEQYF | - | TRBV7-9